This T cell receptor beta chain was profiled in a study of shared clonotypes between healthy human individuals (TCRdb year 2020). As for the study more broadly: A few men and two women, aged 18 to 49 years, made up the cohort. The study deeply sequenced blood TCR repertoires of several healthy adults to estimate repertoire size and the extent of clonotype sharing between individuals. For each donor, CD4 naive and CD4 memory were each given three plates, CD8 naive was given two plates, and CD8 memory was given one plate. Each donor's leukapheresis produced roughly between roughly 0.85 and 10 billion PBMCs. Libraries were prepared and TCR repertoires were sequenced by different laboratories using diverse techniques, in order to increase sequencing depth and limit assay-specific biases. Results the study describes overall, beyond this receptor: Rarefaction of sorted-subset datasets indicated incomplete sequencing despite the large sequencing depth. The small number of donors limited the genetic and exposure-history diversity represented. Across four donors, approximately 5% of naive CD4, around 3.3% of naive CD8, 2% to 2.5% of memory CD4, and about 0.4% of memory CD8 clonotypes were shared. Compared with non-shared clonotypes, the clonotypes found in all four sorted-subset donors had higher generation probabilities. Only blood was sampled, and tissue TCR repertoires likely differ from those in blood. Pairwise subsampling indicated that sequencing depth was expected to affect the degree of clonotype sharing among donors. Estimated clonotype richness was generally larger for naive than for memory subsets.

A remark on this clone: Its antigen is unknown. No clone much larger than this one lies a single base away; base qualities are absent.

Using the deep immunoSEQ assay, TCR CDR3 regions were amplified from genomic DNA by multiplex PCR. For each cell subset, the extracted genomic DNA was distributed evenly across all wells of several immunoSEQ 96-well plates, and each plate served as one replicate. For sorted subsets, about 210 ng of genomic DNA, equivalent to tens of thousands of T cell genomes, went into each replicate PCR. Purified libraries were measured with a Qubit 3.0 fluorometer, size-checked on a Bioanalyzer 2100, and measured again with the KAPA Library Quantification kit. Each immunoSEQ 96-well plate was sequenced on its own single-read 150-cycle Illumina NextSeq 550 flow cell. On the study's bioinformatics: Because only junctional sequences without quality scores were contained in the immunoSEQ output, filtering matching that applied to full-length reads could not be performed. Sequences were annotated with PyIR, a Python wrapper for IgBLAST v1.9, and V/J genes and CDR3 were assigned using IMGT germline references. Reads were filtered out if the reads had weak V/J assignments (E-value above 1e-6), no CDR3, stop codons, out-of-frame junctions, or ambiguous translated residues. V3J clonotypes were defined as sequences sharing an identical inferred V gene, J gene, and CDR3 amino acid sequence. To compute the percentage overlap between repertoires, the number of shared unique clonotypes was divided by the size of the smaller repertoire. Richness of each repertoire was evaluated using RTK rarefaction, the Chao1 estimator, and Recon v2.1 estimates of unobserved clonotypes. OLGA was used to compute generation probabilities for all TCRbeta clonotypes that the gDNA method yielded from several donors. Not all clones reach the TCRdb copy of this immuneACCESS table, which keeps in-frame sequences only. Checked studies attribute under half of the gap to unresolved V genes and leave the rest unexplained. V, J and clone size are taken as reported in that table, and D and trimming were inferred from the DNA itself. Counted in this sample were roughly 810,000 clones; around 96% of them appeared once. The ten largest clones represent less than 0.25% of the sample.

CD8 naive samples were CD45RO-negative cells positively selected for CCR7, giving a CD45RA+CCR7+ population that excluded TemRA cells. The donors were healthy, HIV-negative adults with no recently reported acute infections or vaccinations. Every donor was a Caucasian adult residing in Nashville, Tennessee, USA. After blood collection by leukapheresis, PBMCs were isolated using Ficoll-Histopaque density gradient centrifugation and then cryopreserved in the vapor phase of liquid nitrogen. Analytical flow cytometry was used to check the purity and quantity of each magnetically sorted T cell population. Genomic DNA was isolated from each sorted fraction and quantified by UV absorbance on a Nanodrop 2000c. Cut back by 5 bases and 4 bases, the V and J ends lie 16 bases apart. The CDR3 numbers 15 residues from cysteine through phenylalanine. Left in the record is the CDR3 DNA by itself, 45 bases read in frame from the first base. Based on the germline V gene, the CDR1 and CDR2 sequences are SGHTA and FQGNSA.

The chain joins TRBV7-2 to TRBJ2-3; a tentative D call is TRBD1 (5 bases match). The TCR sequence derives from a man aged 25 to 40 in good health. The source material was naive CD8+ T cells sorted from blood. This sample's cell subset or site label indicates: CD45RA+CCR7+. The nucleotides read TGTGCCAGCAGCCAGGGTGGTGGGGTTTCAGATACGCAGTATTTT. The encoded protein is CASSQGGGVSDTQYF.